This TCR beta chain was found in a study of T cell repertoires in cytomegalovirus infection. As to this clonotype: Its antigen remains unknown.

This CDR3 has 14 amino acids. With 4 bases removed from V and 0 bases from J, the gap between germline ends came to 10 bases. CDR1 is SGHRS and CDR2 is YFSETQ in the germline V gene. The study's findings and limits: What dominated the ex vivo response were HLA-C-restricted CMV-specific TCR beta clonotypes.

TCRdb passed the reads through MiXCR, listing each CDR3 protein once. This table holds fewer than 950,000 distinct CDR3 sequences, approximately 32% found once. The source material was cultured CD8+ T cells from PBMCs, sampled from culture after CMV antigen stimulation. V is TRBV5-1 and J is TRBJ1-1, with D tentatively TRBD1 (5 bases). The TCR comes from a human donor in good health (CMV status not recorded). Some clones in this sample may be carry-over from other donors' samples. The CDR3 protein is CASSGGDVNTEAFF. As DNA, the CDR3 is TGCGCCAGCAGCGGGGGGGATGTGAACACTGAAGCTTTCTTT.